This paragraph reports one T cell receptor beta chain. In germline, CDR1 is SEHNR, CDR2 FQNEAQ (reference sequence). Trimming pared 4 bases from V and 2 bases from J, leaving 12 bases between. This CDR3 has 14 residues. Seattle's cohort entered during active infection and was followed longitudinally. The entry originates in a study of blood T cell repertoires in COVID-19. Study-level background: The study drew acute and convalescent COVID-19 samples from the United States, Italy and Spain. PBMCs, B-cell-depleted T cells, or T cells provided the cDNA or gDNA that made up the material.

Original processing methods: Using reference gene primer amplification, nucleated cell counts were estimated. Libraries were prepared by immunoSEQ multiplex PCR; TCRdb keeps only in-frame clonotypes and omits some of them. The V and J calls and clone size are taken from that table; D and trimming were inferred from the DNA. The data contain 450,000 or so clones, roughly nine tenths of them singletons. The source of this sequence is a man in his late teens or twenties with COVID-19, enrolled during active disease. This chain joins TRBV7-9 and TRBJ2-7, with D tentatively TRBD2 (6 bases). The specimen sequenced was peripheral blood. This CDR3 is CASSSGLITYEQYF. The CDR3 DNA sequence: TGTGCCAGCAGCTCGGGACTGATAACCTACGAGCAGTACTTC.